The 7 T cell receptor beta chains below all came from one sample that was sequenced in a study of T-cell reconstitution after alpha-beta-depleted transplantation in children (TCRdb year 2016). Library creation used PCR. For sequencing, an Illumina HiSeq 2500 was employed. Molecular barcoding was employed in the preparation of TCR libraries, with unique molecular identifiers being used to normalize TCRbeta repertoire quantification. Using fastp trimming at Q25 and MiXCR clonotype assembly, TCRdb reanalyzed the public sequencing data and kept in-frame beta chains. CDR3 protein duplicates are merged, each entry listing the most common genes and DNA. The sample records hundreds of thousands of distinct CDR3 sequences, around a sixth of which are singletons. The biggest ten clones account for about 1.1% of the sample. The source was PBMCs from the stem cell graft donor, collected from the stem cell graft. Every receptor here comes from a human donor who donated a stem cell graft to a child with acute myeloid leukemia.

This clonotype came up many times. The rearrangement links TRBV20-1 to TRBJ1-1; D possibly corresponds to TRBD1 (5 bases). Between the trimmed V and J ends, which lost 6 bases and 5 bases, there was a span of 16 bases. CDR1 and CDR2 from the germline V gene are DFQATT and SNEGSKA (reference sequence). The CDR3 consists of 13 residues. CDR3 nucleotides: TGCAGTGCGCGTCAACGGGGGAGGACTGAAGCTTTCTTT. Translated: CSARQRGRTEAFF.

This clonotype was observed many times. This chain joins TRBV9 and TRBJ2-1; D gene ambiguous. Per the germline V gene, CDR1 is SGDLS and CDR2 is YYNGEE. Trimming pared 0 bases from V and 0 bases from J, leaving 7 bases between. This CDR3 contains 15 residues. The CDR3 DNA reads as TGTGCCAGCAGCGTAGACGCCAACTCCTACAATGAGCAGTTCTTC. Its protein product is CASSVDANSYNEQFF.

The chain has TRBV5-6 and TRBJ1-5, with TRBD1 matching 7 bases. The trim removed 0 bases at V and 4 bases at J, leaving 16 bases unmatched. The CDR3 is made up of 19 amino acids. CDR1 is SGHDT and CDR2 is YYEEEE in the germline V gene. CDR3 in amino acids: CASSLDSGQAFGWNQPQHF. CDR3 sequence (DNA): TGTGCCAGCAGCTTGGATAGCGGACAGGCCTTCGGTTGGAATCAGCCCCAGCATTTT. The complete variable domain, with remaining parts taken from reference TRBV5-6 and TRBJ1-5, reads DAGVTQSPTHLIKTRGQQVTLRCSPKSGHDTVSWYQQALGQGPQFIFQYYEEEERQRGNFPDRFSGHQFPNYSSELNVNALLLGDSALYLCASSLDSGQAFGWNQPQHFGDGTRLSIL.

The sample holds many counts of this clonotype. V usage is TRBV20-1 and J usage is TRBJ2-3; 9 bases line up with TRBD1. With V trimmed by 0 bases and J by 4 bases, 8 bases remained unmatched. The CDR3 is 16 residues long. CDR1 is DFQATT and CDR2 is SNEGSKA in the germline V gene (reference sequence). This CDR3 reads CSARDRDRVFSDTQYF. CDR3 nucleotides: TGCAGTGCTAGAGACCGGGACAGGGTTTTTTCAGATACGCAGTATTTT.

This clonotype has a handful of counts. The chain links TRBV20-1 to TRBJ1-2, with D possibly being TRBD1 (6 bases). The CDR3 has 18 residues. Per germline, CDR1 DFQATT and CDR2 SNEGSKA (reference sequence). Trimming cost V 6 bases and J 7 bases, with 33 bases left between them. CDR3 amino acids: CSADKVRVQGRWERGYTF. In DNA form, the CDR3 reads TGCAGTGCCGATAAAGTACGGGTACAGGGACGGTGGGAGCGTGGCTACACCTTC.

This clonotype was detected only a few times. The CDR3 region has the DNA TGTGCCAGCAGCAAGGGATTCCGCAGTGACAGCAATCAGCCCCAGCATTTT. Its translation: CASSKGFRSDSNQPQHF. V gene TRBV21-1 combines with J gene TRBJ1-5. TRBV21-1 is listed as a pseudogene. The CDR3 totals 17 residues.

This clonotype was found a few times. CDR3 coding DNA: TGCGCCAGCAGCCAAGACCGGATCTCTGGGGCCAACGTCCTGACTTTC. It yields the protein CASSQDRISGANVLTF. The rearrangement uses TRBV4-3 and TRBJ2-6; D gene unclear. Germline V CDR1 and CDR2: LGHNA, YSLEER. V was shortened by 0 bases and J by 0 bases, with 6 bases between the two germline ends. The CDR3 length is 16 residues.